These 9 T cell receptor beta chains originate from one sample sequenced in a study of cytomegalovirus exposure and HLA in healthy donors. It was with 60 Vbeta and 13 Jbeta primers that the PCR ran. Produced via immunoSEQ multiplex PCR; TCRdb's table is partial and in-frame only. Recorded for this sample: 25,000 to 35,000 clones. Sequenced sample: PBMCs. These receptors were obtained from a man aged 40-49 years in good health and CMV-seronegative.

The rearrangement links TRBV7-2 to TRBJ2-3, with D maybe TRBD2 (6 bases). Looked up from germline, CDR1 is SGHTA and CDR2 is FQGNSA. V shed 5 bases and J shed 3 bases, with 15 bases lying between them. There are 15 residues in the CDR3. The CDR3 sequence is CASSPRGSRTDTQYF. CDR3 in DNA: TGTGCCAGCAGCCCGCGGGGTAGCAGGACAGATACGCAGTATTTT.

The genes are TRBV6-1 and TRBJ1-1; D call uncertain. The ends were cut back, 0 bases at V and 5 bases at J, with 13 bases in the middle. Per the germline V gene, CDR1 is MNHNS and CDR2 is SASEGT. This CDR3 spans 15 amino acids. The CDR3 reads CASSEASTGKTEAFF. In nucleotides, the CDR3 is TGTGCCAGCAGTGAAGCGTCGACGGGGAAGACTGAAGCTTTCTTT.

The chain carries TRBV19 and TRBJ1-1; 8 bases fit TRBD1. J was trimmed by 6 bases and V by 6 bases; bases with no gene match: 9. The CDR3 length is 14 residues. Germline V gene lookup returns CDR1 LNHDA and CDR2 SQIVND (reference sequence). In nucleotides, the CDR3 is TGTGCCAGTAGGGACAGGGAAAGGGGTGCTGAAGCTTTCTTT. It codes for CASRDRERGAEAFF.

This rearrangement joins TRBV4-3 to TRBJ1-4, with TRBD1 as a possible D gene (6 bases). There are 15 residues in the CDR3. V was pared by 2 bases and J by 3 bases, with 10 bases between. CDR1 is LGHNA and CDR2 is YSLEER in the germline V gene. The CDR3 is CASSQPDRPNEKLFF. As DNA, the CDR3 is TGCGCCAGCAGCCAACCCGACAGGCCTAATGAAAAACTGTTTTTT.

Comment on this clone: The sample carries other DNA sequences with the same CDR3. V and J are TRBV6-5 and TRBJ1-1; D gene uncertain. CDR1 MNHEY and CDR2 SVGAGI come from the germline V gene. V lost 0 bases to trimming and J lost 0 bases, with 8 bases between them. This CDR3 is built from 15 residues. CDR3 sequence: CASSYSGVMNTEAFF. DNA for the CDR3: TGTGCCAGCAGTTACTCCGGGGTCATGAACACTGAAGCTTTCTTT.

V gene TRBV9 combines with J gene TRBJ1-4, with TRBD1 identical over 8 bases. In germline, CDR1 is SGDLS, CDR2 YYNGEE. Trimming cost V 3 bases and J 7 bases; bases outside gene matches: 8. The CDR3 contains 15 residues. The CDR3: CASSGQGRVGEKLFF. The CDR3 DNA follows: TGTGCCAGCAGCGGACAGGGGAGGGTTGGTGAAAAACTGTTTTTT.

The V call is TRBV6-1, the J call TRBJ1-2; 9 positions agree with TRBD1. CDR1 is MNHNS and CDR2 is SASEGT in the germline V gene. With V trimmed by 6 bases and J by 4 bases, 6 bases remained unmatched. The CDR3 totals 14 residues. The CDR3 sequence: CASSTGGAFYGYTF. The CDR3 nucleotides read TGTGCCAGCAGCACAGGGGGCGCGTTCTATGGCTACACCTTC.

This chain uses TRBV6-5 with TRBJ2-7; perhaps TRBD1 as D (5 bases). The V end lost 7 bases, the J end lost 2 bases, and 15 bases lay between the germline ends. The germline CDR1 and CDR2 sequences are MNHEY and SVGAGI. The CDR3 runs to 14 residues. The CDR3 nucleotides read TGTGCCAGCACCGACAGCGCGCGTCCCTACGAGCAGTACTTC. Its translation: CASTDSARPYEQYF.

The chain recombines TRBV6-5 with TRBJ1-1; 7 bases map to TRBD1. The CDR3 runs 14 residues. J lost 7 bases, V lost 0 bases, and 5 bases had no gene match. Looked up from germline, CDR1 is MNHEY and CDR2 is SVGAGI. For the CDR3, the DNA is TGTGCCAGCAGTTACTCGAATCAGGGGGGTGAAGCTTTCTTT. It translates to CASSYSNQGGEAFF.